These 21 T cell receptor beta chains share one sample of origin, sequenced in a study of OX40 agonist ivuxolimab in advanced cancers. TCRdb's copy holds only in-frame clones and misses some; the assay was immunoSEQ multiplex PCR. Among some 35,000 clones listed, about 78% were seen once. The sequences come from CD4+ or CD8+ T cells sorted from blood, collected in a trial of the OX40 agonist ivuxolimab. These receptors all come from an adult with an advanced solid tumor such as melanoma, head and neck, liver or kidney cancer.

The rearrangement joins TRBV4-3 to TRBJ2-3; D gene uncertain. The CDR3 extends over 15 amino acids. CDR1 is LGHNA and CDR2 is YSLEER in the germline V gene. The V end lost 3 bases, the J end lost 0 bases, and 10 bases lay between the germline ends. This CDR3 is CASSQLGYSTDTQYF. DNA for the CDR3: TGCGCCAGCAGCCAGCTAGGGTACAGCACAGATACGCAGTATTTT.

V is TRBV18 and J is TRBJ2-7, with TRBD2 identical over 12 bases. Looked up from germline, CDR1 is KGHSH and CDR2 is LQKENI. After removal of 6 bases from V and 7 bases from J, the junction contained 10 bases not matched to a gene. The CDR3 is made up of 15 amino acids. The CDR3 sequence is CASSLGLAGLTEQYF. CDR3 DNA sequence: TGTGCCAGCTCCCTCGGACTAGCGGGGCTTACTGAGCAGTACTTC.

This clone was counted a few times. The CDR3 spells CASSPLVTGDGNTIYF. CDR3 nucleotides: TGTGCCAGCTCACCCCTGGTGACGGGAGACGGAAACACCATATATTTT. The chain carries TRBV18 and TRBJ1-3; D not resolved. The CDR3 length is 16 residues. Germline CDR1 reads KGHSH; CDR2 reads LQKENI. With 3 bases removed from V and 4 bases from J, the gap between germline ends came to 16 bases.

The chain joins TRBV27 to TRBJ1-1; perhaps TRBD1 as D (6 bases). V lost 6 bases, J lost 3 bases, and 14 bases lay in between. This CDR3 comprises 14 residues. The germline CDR1 and CDR2 sequences are MNHEY and SMNVEV (reference sequence). CDR3 in amino acids: CASRYKQGYTEAFF. CDR3 in DNA: TGTGCCAGCAGGTACAAACAGGGTTACACTGAAGCTTTCTTT.

This rearrangement joins TRBV7-2 to TRBJ2-1; TRBD1 is a possible D gene (6 bases). V was clipped by 5 bases and J by 9 bases, with 11 bases between them. The CDR3 runs to 12 residues. Germline assignment: CDR1 SGHTA and CDR2 FQGNSA. CDR3 loop: CASSVTGIEQFF. The CDR3 DNA is TGTGCCAGCAGCGTAACAGGGATTGAGCAGTTCTTC.

This clone occurred a few times. The chain has TRBV14 and TRBJ2-7, with D perhaps given as TRBD1 or TRBD2 (5 bases each). V lost 2 bases and J lost 5, with 19 bases in between. This CDR3 is 16 amino acids long. Germline V lookup: CDR1 SGHDN, CDR2 FVKESK. This chain's CDR3 is CASSQHPGTGRHEQYF. CDR3 nucleotides: TGTGCCAGCAGCCAACACCCGGGGACGGGACGGCACGAGCAGTACTTC.

The J gene is TRBJ2-5, the V gene TRBV5-1; D possibly corresponds to TRBD2 (6 bases). The DNA end is more similar to TRBJ2-7, so the J call may be wrong. Germline assignment: CDR1 SGHRS and CDR2 YFSETQ. There are 11 residues in the CDR3. CDR3 nucleotides: TGCGCCAGCCGGGAGAAATACGAGCAGTACTTC. Translation: CASREKYEQYF.

V and J are TRBV14 and TRBJ1-1; D unclear. Trimming took off 0 bases at V and 1 base at J, with 15 bases between the two ends. This CDR3 region has 17 residues. Germline CDR1 SGHDN, CDR2 FVKESK. The CDR3 sequence is CASSQDWGVSGNTEAFF. Written as DNA, the CDR3 is TGTGCCAGCAGCCAAGATTGGGGAGTTTCAGGGAACACTGAAGCTTTCTTT.

V usage is TRBV5-5 and J usage is TRBJ1-2; 8 nucleotides align to TRBD1. In germline, CDR1 is SGHKS, CDR2 YYEKEE (reference sequence). CDR3 length: 17 amino acids. Unmatched junction bases numbered 15, after V lost 4 bases and J lost 4 bases. The chain's CDR3 is CASSLTGGKGSSYGYTF. In DNA, the CDR3 is TGTGCCAGCAGCCTTACAGGGGGGAAGGGCTCTAGCTATGGCTACACCTTC. The whole variable domain, remainder taken from reference TRBV5-5 and TRBJ1-2, is DAGVTQSPTHLIKTRGQQVTLRCSPISGHKSVSWYQQVLGQGPQFIFQYYEKEERGRGNFPDRFSARQFPNYSSELNVNALLLGDSALYLCASSLTGGKGSSYGYTFGSGTRLTVV.

The rearrangement uses TRBV6-1 and TRBJ2-7, with D possibly TRBD1 on 5 matching bases. This CDR3 has 13 residues. The ends were cut back, 1 base at V and 5 bases at J, with 9 bases in the middle. CDR1 and CDR2 from the germline V gene are MNHNS and SASEGT. The CDR3 DNA reads TGTGCCAGCAGTGAAGATAGGGGTAACGAGCAGTACTTC. It encodes CASSEDRGNEQYF.

The chain links TRBV6-6 to TRBJ2-1, with D tentatively TRBD1 or TRBD2 (5 bases each). Germline assignment: CDR1 MNHNY and CDR2 SVGAGI (reference sequence). This CDR3 is built from 15 residues. Written as DNA, the CDR3 is TGTGTCTCAGCCCCAGGGCGCGGGTCCTACAATGAGCAGTTCTTC. It encodes CVSAPGRGSYNEQFF.

In its sample, this clone was seen a few times. The chain joins TRBV28 to TRBJ2-3; TRBD1 or TRBD2 may be the D gene (7 bases each). CDR1 and CDR2 from the germline V gene are MDHEN and SYDVKM. The CDR3 is 16 residues long. Trimming removed 5 bases from V and 4 bases from J, with 19 bases in between. The CDR3 DNA reads as TGTGCCAGCAGTGCCAGGGGGAGGGCCAAGTCAGATACGCAGTATTTT. It translates to CASSARGRAKSDTQYF.

The chain employs TRBV21-1 and TRBJ2-1. TRBV21-1 is a recognized pseudogene. The CDR3 is 13 residues long. CDR3 DNA sequence: TGTGCCAGCAGCAAAGCGCGGACCAATGAGCAGTTCTTC. Protein product: CASSKARTNEQFF.

This clone was detected once. The rearrangement joins TRBV29-1 to TRBJ2-2; possibly TRBD1 for D (6 bases). The CDR3 length is 15 residues. V lost 6 bases and J lost 5, with 19 bases in between. The germline V gene encodes CDR1 SQVTM and CDR2 ANQGSEA. The CDR3 loop reads CSVGLPGDGTGELFF. The CDR3 coding sequence is TGCAGCGTGGGGCTCCCAGGGGATGGGACCGGGGAGCTGTTTTTT.

The V and J genes are TRBV4-2 and TRBJ2-7, with 10 bases that match TRBD2. The CDR3 loop spans 18 amino acids. Losses at the gene ends were 1 base for V and 1 base for J; bases not matched to a gene: 10. CDR1 and CDR2 from the germline V gene are LGHNA and YNFKEQ. This chain's CDR3 is CASSQGVAGGSGSYEQYF. The DNA for the CDR3 is TGTGCCAGCAGCCAAGGCGTAGCGGGAGGATCTGGGTCCTACGAGCAGTACTTC.

The rearrangement links TRBV9 to TRBJ1-1; TRBD1 matches 7 bases. The CDR3 has 15 amino acids. From germline, CDR1 is SGDLS and CDR2 YYNGEE. The junction had 8 bases not matched to a gene; V was cut back by 2 bases and J by 4 bases. DNA for the CDR3: TGTGCCAGCAGCGTTTCCCCAGGGGGTCCCACTGAAGCTTTCTTT. Its translation is CASSVSPGGPTEAFF. Using reference TRBV9 and TRBJ1-1 for the parts outside the CDR3, the full variable domain is DSGVTQTPKHLITATGQRVTLRCSPRSGDLSVYWYQQSLDQGLQFLIQYYNGEERAKGNILERFSAQQFPDLHSELNLSSLELGDSALYFCASSVSPGGPTEAFFGQGTRLTVV.

The chain recombines TRBV7-9 with TRBJ2-4; the match to TRBD1 covers 9 bases. The CDR3 runs to 15 residues. The germline CDR1 and CDR2 sequences are SEHNR and FQNEAQ (reference sequence). The ends lost 5 bases at V and 8 bases at J; junction bases unmatched: 10. The CDR3 region has the DNA TGTGCCAGCAGCCCCGGGACAGGGAATTTAGACATTCAGTACTTC. This gives the protein CASSPGTGNLDIQYF.

As to this clone: Distinct nucleotide sequences in the sample also encode this CDR3. The genes are TRBV7-2 and TRBJ2-1; 7 positions match TRBD2. The CDR3 is 13 residues long. The J segment lost 7 bases and the V segment lost 4 bases, leaving 4 bases of the junction unmatched. Germline loops: CDR1 SGHTA, CDR2 FQGNSA. CDR3 DNA: TGTGCCAGCAGCTCCCTCGGGGGGAATGAGCAGTTCTTC. Its protein product is CASSSLGGNEQFF.

The chain couples TRBV2 to TRBJ2-3, with 7 bases lining up with TRBD2. Germline V lookup: CDR1 SNHLY, CDR2 FYNNEI. This CDR3 contains 14 residues. The J segment lost 0 bases and the V segment lost 6 bases, leaving 3 bases of the junction unmatched. The CDR3 coding sequence is TGTGCCAGCAGACGCGGGGGAAGCACAGATACGCAGTATTTT. Protein product: CASRRGGSTDTQYF.

The CDR3 protein is CASSLRTSGFGELFF. The CDR3 nucleotides read TGTGCCAGCAGTTTGAGGACTAGCGGTTTCGGGGAGCTGTTTTTT. V usage is TRBV27 and J usage is TRBJ2-2; 10 positions agree with TRBD2. After removal of 3 bases from V and 7 bases from J, the junction contained 5 bases not matched to a gene. This CDR3 has 15 residues. Germline-derived CDR1 and CDR2 are MNHEY and SMNVEV (reference sequence).

The rearrangement uses TRBV7-8 and TRBJ1-2; D gene unclear. Trimming took 10 bases from V and 6 from J, leaving 18 bases between them. CDR3 length equals 13 residues. Germline V gives CDR1 SGHVS, CDR2 FQNEAQ. This chain's CDR3 is CAINNGRADGYTF. CDR3 DNA sequence: TGTGCCATAAACAACGGTCGGGCTGATGGCTACACCTTC.